The present T cell receptor beta chain was sequenced within a study of T cell responses to AZD1222 COVID-19 vaccine. Study-level results: Mostly white British, mostly female donors; authors suggested clonal diversity may be underestimated.

Using immunoSEQ multiplex PCR, the repertoire was profiled, and TCRdb retains in-frame clones only, with some absent. The sample records tens of thousands of clones, around 89% being singletons. The ends were cut back, 8 bases at V and 0 bases at J, with 11 bases in the middle. This CDR3 is 14 amino acids long. Germline V CDR1 and CDR2: MNHNY, SVGAGI (reference sequence). In regard to this clone: Its antigen remains unknown.

Investigators merged groups given second doses at roughly 4 or roughly 12 weeks. Sequencing used peripheral blood, obtained 28 days after the second AZD1222 dose. The chain links TRBV6-6 to TRBJ1-3, with D unclear. This clonotype was sampled from an adult who received the AZD1222 COVID-19 vaccine. The CDR3: CASRQENSGNTIYF. The DNA for the CDR3 is TGTGCCAGCCGTCAGGAGAACTCTGGAAACACCATATATTTT.